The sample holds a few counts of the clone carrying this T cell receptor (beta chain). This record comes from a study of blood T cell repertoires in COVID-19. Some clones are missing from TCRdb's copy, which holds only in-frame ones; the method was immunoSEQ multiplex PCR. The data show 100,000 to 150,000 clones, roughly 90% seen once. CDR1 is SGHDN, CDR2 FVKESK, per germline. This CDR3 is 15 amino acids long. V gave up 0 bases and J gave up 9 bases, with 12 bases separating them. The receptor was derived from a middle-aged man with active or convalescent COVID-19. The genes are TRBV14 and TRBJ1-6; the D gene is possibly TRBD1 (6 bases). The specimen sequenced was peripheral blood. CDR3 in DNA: TGTGCCAGCAGCCAAGATCTACAGGGCGGTTCACCCCTCCACTTT. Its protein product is CASSQDLQGGSPLHF.